These T cell receptor beta chains were read from a single sample in a study of CD8+CD57+ T cells in acquired aplastic anemia. Using its own MiXCR run on the reads, TCRdb lists one record per CDR3 protein. This table holds 150,000 to 200,000 distinct CDR3 sequences, more than 45% found once. The sample consisted of sorted CD4+, CD8+, or CD8+CD57+ T cells (not recorded which) from PBMCs. The receptors stem from a human donor with aplastic anemia. CDR3s include the opening cysteine and the closing phenylalanine or tryptophan.

TRBV9,TRBJ2-3,CASSVAPRGTDTQYF
TRBV5-4,TRBJ1-4,CASSLGQGAGKLFF
TRBV6-1,TRBJ1-4,CASTNTGLGEKLFF
TRBV29-1,TRBJ2-5,CSVDEQQETQYF
TRBV7-2,TRBJ1-1,CASSLHRGRTEAFF
TRBV20-1,TRBJ2-1,CSASVLAGGLNEQFF
TRBV2,TRBJ2-7,CASRKDPDSYEQYF
TRBV19,TRBJ1-5,CASSIGGGSNQPQHF
TRBV29-1,TRBJ1-1,CSVVDRGPISPAFF
TRBV12-3/TRBV12-4,TRBJ2-2,CASSIYQGGTGELFF
TRBV4-2,TRBJ2-7,CASSHPGTAVSYEQYF
TRBV2,TRBJ2-1,CATGLAGYSNEQFF